The clone carrying this T cell receptor (beta chain) has more than one count but fewer than ten. Original handling: Amplifying reference gene primers gave estimates of nucleated cell counts. TCRdb's table, derived via immunoSEQ multiplex PCR, lists solely in-frame clones and lacks some. From that table come the V and J calls and clone size; the DNA was used to work out D and trimming. The top ten clones hold roughly 15% of a sample with around 48,000 clones, approximately 89% of them seen once. This sample stems from a study of blood T cell repertoires in COVID-19. Study-level background: From the United States, Italy and Spain came samples of acute and convalescent COVID-19. The analysed material was cDNA or gDNA that came from T cells, B-cell-depleted T cells, or PBMCs.

Germline V gene lookup returns CDR1 SQVTM and CDR2 ANQGSEA. The CDR3 is 13 amino acids. J lost 4 bases, V lost 6 bases, and 7 bases had no gene match. J is TRBJ2-3 and V is TRBV29-1, with 7 bases aligning to TRBD1. Sample: peripheral blood. This clonotype originated in a man aged 55 to 69 with active or convalescent COVID-19. CDR3 sequence (DNA): TGCAGCGTGGGTCCCCAGGGGGCAGATACGCAGTATTTT. The encoded protein is CSVGPQGADTQYF.